The 27 T cell receptor beta chains given below trace back to one sample, sequenced in a study of blood T cell repertoires in COVID-19. Profiling relied on immunoSEQ multiplex PCR, and the TCRdb table lists in-frame clones only, not all of them. Of 45,000 to 60,000 clones in the sample, about 85% were seen once. The specimen was peripheral blood. The receptors stem from a human donor in a cohort sampled during active COVID-19.

This sequence joins TRBV2 and TRBJ2-1; D gene uncertain. CDR1 and CDR2 (germline): SNHLY, FYNNEI. V lost 4 bases and J lost 0, with 7 bases in between. The length of the CDR3 is 14 residues. The CDR3 reads CASSGRSSYNEQFF. CDR3 coding DNA: TGTGCCAGCAGTGGTAGGAGCTCCTACAATGAGCAGTTCTTC.

The chain is built from TRBV5-4 and TRBJ2-3; D is perhaps TRBD2 (6 bases). V gave up 0 bases and J gave up 4 bases, with 9 bases separating them. This CDR3 spans 14 amino acids. Per the germline V gene, CDR1 is SGHNT and CDR2 is YYREEE (reference sequence). The CDR3 reads CASSLASGPDTQYF. CDR3 nucleotides: TGTGCCAGCAGCTTGGCCAGCGGGCCAGATACGCAGTATTTT.

This chain links TRBV29-1 with TRBJ2-5; maybe TRBD2 (7 bases). The V end lost 4 bases, the J end lost 4 bases, and 13 bases lay between the germline ends. The germline CDR1 and CDR2 sequences are SQVTM and ANQGSEA. There are 13 residues in the CDR3. DNA of the CDR3: TGCAGCGTTGGGGCGAGGGGGGGAGAGACCCAGTACTTC. This sequence encodes CSVGARGGETQYF.

The chain recombines TRBV7-8 with TRBJ2-1; 7 bases are shared with TRBD2. Trimming removed 6 bases from V and 7 bases from J; junction bases left unmatched: 12. CDR3 length equals 15 residues. In germline, CDR1 is SGHVS, CDR2 FQNEAQ. CDR3 sequence (DNA): TGTGCCAGCAGTTATAGTAGCGGGTGGGGGAATGAGCAGTTCTTC. Its protein product is CASSYSSGWGNEQFF.

The chain is built from TRBV6-5 and TRBJ1-1; tentatively, D is TRBD1 (5 bases). V dropped 7 bases and J dropped 5 bases, with 14 bases sitting between them. Germline assignment: CDR1 MNHEY and CDR2 SVGAGI. CDR3 length: 13 residues. This CDR3 is CASTAGGWTEAFF. In nucleotides, the CDR3 is TGTGCCAGCACCGCGGGGGGATGGACTGAAGCTTTCTTT.

This sequence joins TRBV5-1 and TRBJ2-2; 9 bases line up with TRBD1. The trim removed 4 bases at V and 5 bases at J, leaving 12 bases unmatched. The CDR3 is made up of 17 amino acids. Germline assignment: CDR1 SGHRS and CDR2 YFSETQ. CDR3 nucleotides: TGCGCCAGCAGCCCCAACCCGGGACAGGGTAATACCGGGGAGCTGTTTTTT. Translation gives CASSPNPGQGNTGELFF. Looking up the rest from reference TRBV5-1 and TRBJ2-2 gives the full variable domain: KAGVTQTPRYLIKTRGQQVTLSCSPISGHRSVSWYQQTPGQGLQFLFEYFSETQRNKGNFPGRFSGRQFSNSRSEMNVSTLELGDSALYLCASSPNPGQGNTGELFFGEGSRLTVL.

The chain couples TRBV7-3 to TRBJ1-1; 8 bases are shared with TRBD1. J lost 0 bases, V lost 1 base, and 13 bases had no gene match. The germline gives CDR1 SGHTA, CDR2 FQGTGA. The CDR3 loop spans 19 amino acids. The CDR3 DNA sequence: TGTGCCAGCAGCTTAAGGCGCTGGACAGGGAATCCCATGAACACTGAAGCTTTCTTT. It translates to CASSLRRWTGNPMNTEAFF.

The table lists this clone with a count of one. The chain joins TRBV5-6 to TRBJ1-2; 10 bases agree with TRBD1. The V segment lost 4 bases and the J segment 4 bases; nucleotides outside the gene matches: 4. Germline V gene data show CDR1 as SGHDT and CDR2 as YYEEEE. The CDR3 covers 14 residues. CDR3 sequence reads: CASSRDRGRYGYTF. The DNA of the CDR3 is TGTGCCAGCAGCCGGGACAGGGGCCGCTATGGCTACACCTTC. The complete variable domain, with remaining parts taken from reference TRBV5-6 and TRBJ1-2, reads DAGVTQSPTHLIKTRGQQVTLRCSPKSGHDTVSWYQQALGQGPQFIFQYYEEEERQRGNFPDRFSGHQFPNYSSELNVNALLLGDSALYLCASSRDRGRYGYTFGSGTRLTVV.

The V gene is TRBV2, the J gene TRBJ2-7; 7 positions agree with TRBD2. Germline CDR1 reads SNHLY; CDR2 reads FYNNEI. CDR3 length: 12 amino acids. V was pared by 6 bases and J by 9 bases, with 8 bases of the junction left unmatched. The CDR3 DNA reads TGTGCCAGCAGCGAAACGGGGGGTGCGCAGTACTTC. This gives the protein CASSETGGAQYF.

The CDR3 nucleotides are TGCGCCAGCAGCTTCGGGACAGGGTTGGGCGAGCAGTACTTC. It specifies CASSFGTGLGEQYF. The chain uses TRBV5-1 and TRBJ2-7; TRBD1 matches 9 bases. Trimming removed 2 bases from V and 6 bases from J; junction bases left unmatched: 6. This CDR3 has 14 amino acids. Looked up from germline, CDR1 is SGHRS and CDR2 is YFSETQ.

The chain employs TRBV12-3 or TRBV12-4 and TRBJ1-1; maybe TRBD1 (6 bases). V lost 7 bases and J lost 4, with 13 bases in between. The CDR3 has 13 amino acids. CDR3 bases: TGTGCCAGCACCCTAGGGGGTCCCACTGAAGCTTTCTTT. Its protein is CASTLGGPTEAFF.

The chain has TRBV28 and TRBJ1-6, with 7 bases aligning to TRBD1. Germline lookup yields CDR1 MDHEN and CDR2 SYDVKM. V lost 7 bases to trimming and J lost 6 bases; unmatched junction nucleotides: 6. The CDR3 has 14 residues. Here the CDR3 reads CASIETGSNSPLHF. DNA of the CDR3: TGTGCCAGCATTGAGACAGGGTCTAATTCACCCCTCCACTTT.

This sequence joins TRBV11-3 and TRBJ2-6; D is unclear. CDR3 length: 16 residues. V was clipped by 5 bases and J by 0 bases, with 11 bases between them. The germline CDR1 and CDR2 sequences are SGHNT and YENEEA. The CDR3 DNA sequence: TGTGCCAGCAGCCTTGGGCTCTCCTCTGGGGCCAACGTCCTGACTTTC. It codes for CASSLGLSSGANVLTF.

The chain joins TRBV7-8 to TRBJ1-3; TRBD1 agrees at 7 bases. The CDR3 has 19 amino acids. Trimming cost V 0 bases and J 2 bases; bases outside gene matches: 13. CDR1 is SGHVS, CDR2 FQNEAQ, per germline. The CDR3 nucleotides are TGTGCCAGCAGCTTAGCGCAGGTACAGGGGAGTTTCGCTGGAAACACCATATATTTT. As protein: CASSLAQVQGSFAGNTIYF.

The chain carries TRBV12-5 and TRBJ1-6; no firm D call. This CDR3 region has 13 residues. V shed 4 bases and J shed 10 bases, with 11 bases lying between them. CDR1 LGHNT and CDR2 FRNRAP come from the germline V gene. In DNA, the CDR3 is TGTGCTAGTGGTTCATTAGGAGGATCACCCCTCCACTTT. Translation: CASGSLGGSPLHF. The whole variable domain, filled in from reference TRBV12-5 and TRBJ1-6, reads DARVTQTPRHKVTEMGQEVTMRCQPILGHNTVFWYRQTMMQGLELLAYFRNRAPLDDSGMPKDRFSAEMPDATLATLKIQPSEPRDSAVYFCASGSLGGSPLHFGNGTRLTVT.

The gene calls are TRBV30 and TRBJ2-7, with 8 bases lining up with TRBD1. V shed 6 bases and J 1 base; nucleotides not matched to a gene: 5. The CDR3 has 13 residues. Germline loops: CDR1 GTSNPN, CDR2 SVGIG (reference sequence). The CDR3 loop reads CACQGAWSYEQYF. As DNA, the CDR3 is TGTGCCTGTCAGGGGGCTTGGTCCTACGAGCAGTACTTC.

The chain is built from TRBV30 and TRBJ2-3; 14 bases align to TRBD2. V shed 0 bases and J 4 bases; nucleotides not matched to a gene: 9. The CDR3 sequence is 18 residues long. Germline V gene lookup returns CDR1 GTSNPN and CDR2 SVGIG (reference sequence). The CDR3 nucleotides read TGTGCCTGGAGTGTAATGGCCGGGACTAGCGGGAGTGCAGATACGCAGTATTTT. Translating it yields CAWSVMAGTSGSADTQYF.

Remarks on this clone: Other DNA sequences in this sample translate to the same CDR3. This chain connects TRBV28 to TRBJ2-7; D is perhaps TRBD1 (5 bases). The CDR3 is made up of 12 amino acids. V was trimmed by 5 bases and J by 4 bases, leaving 9 bases between them. Germline CDR1 MDHEN, CDR2 SYDVKM. CDR3 sequence: CASSPRQYEQYF. CDR3 nucleotides: TGTGCCAGCAGTCCCCGACAGTACGAGCAGTACTTC.

J is TRBJ2-2 and V is TRBV30, with 9 bases identical to TRBD2. With 0 bases clipped from V and 6 bases from J, the junction kept 5 bases outside the gene matches. This CDR3 region has 15 residues. Per the germline V gene, CDR1 is GTSNPN and CDR2 is SVGIG (reference sequence). This CDR3 reads CAWSVRAGGPGELFF. CDR3 nucleotide sequence: TGTGCCTGGAGTGTACGTGCGGGAGGGCCCGGGGAGCTGTTTTTT.

In its sample, this clone was seen a few times. The chain has TRBV7-2 and TRBJ1-6; D ambiguous. The CDR3 covers 15 residues. V was trimmed by 5 bases and J by 10 bases, leaving 18 bases between them. Looked up from germline, CDR1 is SGHTA and CDR2 is FQGNSA. The CDR3 nucleotides are TGTGCCAGCAGCCCCATCAAAGTGGGAGGGTCACCCCTCCACTTT. This gives the protein CASSPIKVGGSPLHF.

The genes are TRBV18 and TRBJ1-1; 8 bases are shared with TRBD1. Looked up from germline, CDR1 is KGHSH and CDR2 is LQKENI. Trimming removed 3 bases from V and 3 bases from J; junction bases left unmatched: 6. This CDR3 has 15 amino acids. For the CDR3, the DNA is TGTGCCAGCTCACCGGGACAGGCCGGGGACACTGAAGCTTTCTTT. The encoded protein is CASSPGQAGDTEAFF.

The chain recombines TRBV11-3 with TRBJ2-3, with D perhaps matching TRBD2 (6 bases). CDR3 length: 15 amino acids. Per the germline V gene, CDR1 is SGHNT and CDR2 is YENEEA. V was pared by 1 base and J by 2 bases, with 10 bases between. The CDR3 DNA sequence: TGTGCCAGCAGCTTAGGGCGGGGATACACAGATACGCAGTATTTT. Translating it yields CASSLGRGYTDTQYF.

V and J are TRBV12-5 and TRBJ1-1; D not certain. The germline CDR1 and CDR2 sequences are LGHNT and FRNRAP. The V end lost 3 bases, the J end lost 3 bases, and 8 bases lay between the germline ends. CDR3 length: 13 residues. CDR3 nucleotide sequence: TGTGCTAGTGGTTTAAGGAGTGACACTGAAGCTTTCTTT. Its protein is CASGLRSDTEAFF.

V usage is TRBV3-1 (or the pseudogene TRBV3-2) and J usage is TRBJ1-2; 8 nucleotides match TRBD1. The CDR3 spans 15 residues. Germline V gene data show CDR1 as LGHDT and CDR2 as YNNKEL (reference sequence). Trimming took 6 bases from V and 8 from J; bases not matched to a gene: 14. The DNA for the CDR3 is TGTGCCAGCAGTCTTCGTGGACAGGGATTCGGAGGCTACACCTTC. Its translation is CASSLRGQGFGGYTF.

This chain links TRBV30 with TRBJ1-3; D may be TRBD1 (5 bases). CDR1 is GTSNPN and CDR2 is SVGIG in the germline V gene (reference sequence). Trimming cost V 4 bases and J 0 bases, with 13 bases left between them. The CDR3 totals 15 residues. The CDR3 DNA reads as TGTGCCTGGATCCCAACAGGTTCCTCTGGAAACACCATATATTTT. This gives the protein CAWIPTGSSGNTIYF.

V usage is TRBV7-2 and J usage is TRBJ2-1; D is possibly TRBD2 (6 bases). The V end lost 1 base, the J end lost 4 bases, and 11 bases lay between the germline ends. The CDR3 has 15 amino acids. Germline CDR1 is SGHTA and CDR2 is FQGNSA. CDR3: CASSLERAGYNEQFF. CDR3 sequence (DNA): TGTGCCAGCAGCTTAGAAAGGGCGGGATACAATGAGCAGTTCTTC.

This chain connects TRBV7-3 to TRBJ2-2, with a tentative D call TRBD2 (6 bases). V was trimmed by 6 bases and J by 6 bases, leaving 17 bases between them. Per the germline V gene, CDR1 is SGHTA and CDR2 is FQGTGA. This CDR3 comprises 15 residues. CDR3 residues: CASSVGGFEAGELFF. DNA of the CDR3: TGTGCCAGCAGTGTCGGGGGTTTCGAGGCCGGGGAGCTGTTTTTT.